Shown below are 15 T cell receptor beta chains from a single sample sequenced in a study of blood T cell repertoires in COVID-19. Generated by immunoSEQ multiplex PCR, the TCRdb table keeps only in-frame clones and is missing some. The sample includes 140,000 or so clones, approximately 90% of them seen just once. The sample was peripheral blood. The receptors here all came from a woman of 80 years or more with acute or convalescent COVID-19.

This clone was picked up a small number of times. The chain combines TRBV2 with TRBJ1-3, with a tentative D call TRBD1 (6 bases). Germline CDR1 SNHLY, CDR2 FYNNEI. The CDR3 sequence is 16 residues long. V was clipped by 4 bases and J by 3 bases, with 16 bases between them. In DNA form, the CDR3 reads TGTGCCAGCAGTGGGGGGCAGGGGATAGTTGGAAACACCATATATTTT. Its protein is CASSGGQGIVGNTIYF. Full variable domain (rest looked up from reference TRBV2 and TRBJ1-3): EPEVTQTPSHQVTQMGQEVILRCVPISNHLYFYWYRQILGQKVEFLVSFYNNEISEKSEIFDDQFSVERPDGSNFTLKIRSTKLEDSAMYFCASSGGQGIVGNTIYFGEGSWLTVV.

The chain employs TRBV2 and TRBJ1-2; TRBD1 is a possible D gene (5 bases). V lost 6 bases to trimming and J lost 3 bases, with 14 bases between them. Germline V lookup: CDR1 SNHLY, CDR2 FYNNEI. This CDR3 is 14 amino acids long. The CDR3 bases are TGTGCCAGCAGCCCCTCAGGGTTGGACTATGGCTACACCTTC. Translation: CASSPSGLDYGYTF.

The J gene is TRBJ1-1, the V gene TRBV3-1 (or the pseudogene TRBV3-2), with 12 bases matching TRBD1. The length of the CDR3 is 16 residues. The trim removed 4 bases at V and 6 bases at J, leaving 9 bases unmatched. The germline V gene encodes CDR1 LGHDT and CDR2 YNNKEL (reference sequence). Written as DNA, the CDR3 is TGTGCCAGCAGCCCTCCGGGACAGGGGGCGCTCCCTGAAGCTTTCTTT. Protein: CASSPPGQGALPEAFF.

This chain's CDR3 is CASSDARGRGYTEAFF. In nucleotides, the CDR3 is TGTGCCAGCAGTGATGCCCGTGGCAGGGGATACACTGAAGCTTTCTTT. The V and J genes are TRBV6-1 and TRBJ1-1; D possibly corresponds to TRBD1 (6 bases). The V gene lost 3 bases and the J gene lost 3 bases, with 17 bases spanning the gap. The CDR3 spans 16 residues. Germline V gene lookup returns CDR1 MNHNS and CDR2 SASEGT.

The chain couples TRBV20-1 to TRBJ2-1; 8 bases fit TRBD2. The germline V gene has CDR1 DFQATT and CDR2 SNEGSKA (reference sequence). The CDR3 totals 15 residues. The ends lost 3 bases at V and 1 base at J; junction bases unmatched: 5. CDR3: CSASLAGRSYNEQFF. In DNA, the CDR3 is TGCAGTGCTAGTTTAGCGGGGAGGTCCTACAATGAGCAGTTCTTC.

The chain carries TRBV11-2 and TRBJ2-5, with TRBD2 identical over 7 bases. The CDR3 spans 13 residues. Germline CDR1 reads SGHAT; CDR2 reads FQNNGV. V shed 5 bases and J 2 bases; nucleotides not matched to a gene: 2. The CDR3 is CASSTGLQETQYF. CDR3 DNA: TGTGCCAGCAGCACGGGACTACAAGAGACCCAGTACTTC.

The V call is TRBV4-2, the J call TRBJ1-1; D unresolved. V dropped 0 bases and J dropped 4 bases, with 9 bases sitting between them. This CDR3 is 14 amino acids long. Germline lookup yields CDR1 LGHNA and CDR2 YNFKEQ. The CDR3 loop is CASSQDRPGTEAFF. The CDR3 DNA sequence: TGTGCCAGCAGCCAAGATCGGCCAGGCACTGAAGCTTTCTTT.

The genes are TRBV10-3 and TRBJ1-2; D uncertain. Deletions cut 10 bases from V and 0 bases from J, with 6 bases between. The length of the CDR3 is 11 residues. CDR1 and CDR2 from the germline V gene are ENHRY and SYGVKD. CDR3 sequence: CATTSNYGYTF. CDR3 bases: TGTGCCACCACATCTAACTATGGCTACACCTTC.

J is TRBJ2-7 and V is TRBV5-4, with 9 bases matching TRBD1. CDR1 is SGHNT, CDR2 YYREEE, per germline (reference sequence). Trimming cost V 4 bases and J 4 bases; bases outside gene matches: 12. CDR3 size: 16 residues. The CDR3 protein is CASSTAKQGAGYEQYF. CDR3 sequence (DNA): TGTGCCAGCAGCACTGCCAAACAGGGGGCAGGGTACGAGCAGTACTTC.

The rearrangement uses TRBV2 and TRBJ2-2, with TRBD1 matching over 8 bases. V was clipped by 6 bases and J by 5 bases; unmatched bases: 2. Germline CDR1 and CDR2: SNHLY and FYNNEI. This CDR3 has 13 amino acids. The CDR3, as DNA: TGTGCCAGCAGGCGACAGGGGACCGGGGAGCTGTTTTTT. Its translation is CASRRQGTGELFF.

As for this clone: This sample also contains other DNA sequences that code for the same CDR3. The chain uses TRBV18 and TRBJ1-1; D may be TRBD1 (6 bases). Germline V lookup: CDR1 KGHSH, CDR2 LQKENI. The CDR3 sequence is 13 residues long. Deletions cut 4 bases from V and 1 base from J, with 7 bases between. CDR3 sequence: CASSRQENTEAFF. CDR3 coding DNA: TGTGCCAGCTCACGACAGGAGAACACTGAAGCTTTCTTT.

V is TRBV6-5 and J is TRBJ1-4, with unresolved D. The ends were cut back, 6 bases at V and 8 bases at J, with 10 bases in the middle. This CDR3 region has 12 residues. Germline V gene data show CDR1 as MNHEY and CDR2 as SVGAGI. CDR3 DNA sequence: TGTGCCAGCAGATCCCCGGGGGAAAAACTGTTTTTT. Protein sequence: CASRSPGEKLFF.

The chain employs TRBV7-3 and TRBJ2-3; TRBD2 aligns across 11 bases. Germline loops: CDR1 SGHTA, CDR2 FQGTGA. V trimming: 5 bases; J trimming: 3 bases; junction bases outside the gene matches: 4. The CDR3 contains 15 residues. The CDR3 loop reads CASSLLAGGTDTQYF. CDR3 sequence (DNA): TGTGCCAGCAGCCTCCTAGCGGGGGGAACAGATACGCAGTATTTT. The full variable domain, rest sourced from reference TRBV7-3 and TRBJ2-3, is GAGVSQTPSNKVTEKGKYVELRCDPISGHTALYWYRQSLGQGPEFLIYFQGTGAADDSGLPNDRFFAVRPEGSVSTLKIQRTERGDSAVYLCASSLLAGGTDTQYFGPGTRLTVL.

The rearrangement uses TRBV19 and TRBJ1-5; 10 nucleotides agree with TRBD1. The V gene's germline CDR1 is LNHDA and CDR2 SQIVND (reference sequence). Trimming took 8 bases from V and 4 from J; bases not matched to a gene: 8. CDR3 length: 15 amino acids. The CDR3 bases are TGTGCCAGTTCCCTCGACAGGGGGCAAAATCAGCCCCAGCATTTT. Translation gives CASSLDRGQNQPQHF.

The chain is built from TRBV2 and TRBJ1-5; 11 bases are a match to TRBD1. This CDR3 region has 14 residues. Germline V gene lookup returns CDR1 SNHLY and CDR2 FYNNEI. The ends lost 7 bases at V and 4 bases at J; junction bases unmatched: 3. The CDR3 nucleotides read TGTGCCAGCACCGGGACAGGGGGAAATCAGCCCCAGCATTTT. Translation gives CASTGTGGNQPQHF. Full variable domain (missing parts from reference TRBV2 and TRBJ1-5): EPEVTQTPSHQVTQMGQEVILRCVPISNHLYFYWYRQILGQKVEFLVSFYNNEISEKSEIFDDQFSVERPDGSNFTLKIRSTKLEDSAMYFCASTGTGGNQPQHFGDGTRLSIL.